This record looks at one TCR beta chain sequence and its context. Its antigen is undetermined. The source of the sample is a study of cytomegalovirus exposure and HLA in healthy donors. The V gene lost 0 bases and the J gene lost 2 bases, with 12 bases spanning the gap. Germline V gene data show CDR1 as SGHRS and CDR2 as YFSETQ. CDR3 length: 16 residues. Produced via immunoSEQ multiplex PCR; TCRdb's table is partial and in-frame only. The repertoire holds about 110,000 clones, with around nine tenths as singletons. The study drew the donors from its approximately 120-subject validation cohort, separate from the approximately 690-subject first cohort. Findings and caveats of the study: Rare sequences made up most TCRs, while some public TCRs were found in many donors. The authors enumerated 164 TCR beta chains as linked to cytomegalovirus.

The specimen was PBMCs. The chain carries TRBV5-1 and TRBJ2-1; maybe TRBD2 (5 bases). The clonotype comes from a woman between 18 and 30 years old in good health and CMV-seronegative. For the CDR3, the DNA is TGCGCCAGCAGCTTGGACGGGAAACGACCCTACAATGAGCAGTTCTTC. Amino acids: CASSLDGKRPYNEQFF.